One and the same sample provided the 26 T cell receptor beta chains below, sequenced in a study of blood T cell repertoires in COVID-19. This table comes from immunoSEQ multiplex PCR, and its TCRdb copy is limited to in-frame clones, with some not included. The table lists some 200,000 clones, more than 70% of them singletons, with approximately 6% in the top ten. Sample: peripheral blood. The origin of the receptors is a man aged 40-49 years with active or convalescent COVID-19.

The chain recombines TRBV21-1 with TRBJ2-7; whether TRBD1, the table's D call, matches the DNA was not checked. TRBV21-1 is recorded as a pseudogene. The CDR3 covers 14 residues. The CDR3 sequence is CASSVRGQTYEQYF. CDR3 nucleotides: TGTGCCAGCAGCGTCCGAGGACAGACCTACGAGCAGTACTTC.

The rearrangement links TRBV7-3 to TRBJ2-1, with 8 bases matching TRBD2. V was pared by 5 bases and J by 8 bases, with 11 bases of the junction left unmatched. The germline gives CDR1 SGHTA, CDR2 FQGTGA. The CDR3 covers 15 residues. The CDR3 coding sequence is TGTGCCAGCAGCCGGCGGGCGGGGGGCGGCGATGAGCAGTTCTTC. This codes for CASSRRAGGGDEQFF.

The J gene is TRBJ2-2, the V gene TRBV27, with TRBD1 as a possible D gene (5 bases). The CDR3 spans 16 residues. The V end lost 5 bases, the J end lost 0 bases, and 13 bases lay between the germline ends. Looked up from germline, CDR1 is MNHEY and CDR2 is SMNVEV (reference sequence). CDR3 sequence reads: CASSTQGVPNTGELFF. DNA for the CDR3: TGTGCCAGCAGTACCCAAGGGGTTCCGAACACCGGGGAGCTGTTTTTT.

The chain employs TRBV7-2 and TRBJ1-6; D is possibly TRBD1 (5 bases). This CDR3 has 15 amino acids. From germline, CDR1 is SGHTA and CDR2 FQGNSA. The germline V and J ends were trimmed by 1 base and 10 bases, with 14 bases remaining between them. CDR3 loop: CASSLGGVTQSPLHF. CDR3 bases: TGTGCCAGCAGCTTAGGGGGGGTTACCCAATCACCCCTCCACTTT.

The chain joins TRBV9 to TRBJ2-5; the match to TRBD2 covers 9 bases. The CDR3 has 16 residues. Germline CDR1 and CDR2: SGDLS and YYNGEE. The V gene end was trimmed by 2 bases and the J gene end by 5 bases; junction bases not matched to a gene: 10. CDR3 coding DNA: TGTGCCAGCAGCGTCGAGCGGGGGGTCCTCGGGGAGACCCAGTACTTC. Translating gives CASSVERGVLGETQYF.

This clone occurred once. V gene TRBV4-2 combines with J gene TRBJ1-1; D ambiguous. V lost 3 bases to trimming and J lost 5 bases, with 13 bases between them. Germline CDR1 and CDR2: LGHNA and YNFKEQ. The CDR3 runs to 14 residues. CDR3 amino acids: CASSHTGDSTEAFF. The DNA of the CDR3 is TGTGCCAGCAGCCACACCGGGGATTCTACTGAAGCTTTCTTT.

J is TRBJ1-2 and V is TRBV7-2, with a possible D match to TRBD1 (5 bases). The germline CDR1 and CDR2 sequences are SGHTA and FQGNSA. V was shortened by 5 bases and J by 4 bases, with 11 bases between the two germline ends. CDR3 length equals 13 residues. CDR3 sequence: CASSPQGGYGYTF. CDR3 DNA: TGTGCCAGCAGCCCGCAGGGTGGCTATGGCTACACCTTC.

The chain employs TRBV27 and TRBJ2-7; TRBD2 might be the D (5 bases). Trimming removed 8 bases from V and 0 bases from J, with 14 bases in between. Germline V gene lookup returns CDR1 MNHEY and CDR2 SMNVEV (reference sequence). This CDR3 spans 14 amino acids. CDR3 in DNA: TGTGCCAGCTCAAGACCGGGGTCCTCCTACGAGCAGTACTTC. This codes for CASSRPGSSYEQYF.

The CDR3 DNA is TGCGCCAGCAGCCAAGAAGGGGGCAGGGTGACCGGGGAGCTGTTTTTT. It is translated as CASSQEGGRVTGELFF. The J gene is TRBJ2-2, the V gene TRBV4-3; 7 bases align to TRBD1. The germline CDR1 and CDR2 sequences are LGHNA and YSLEER. V shed 0 bases and J 5 bases; nucleotides not matched to a gene: 6. The CDR3 spans 16 residues.

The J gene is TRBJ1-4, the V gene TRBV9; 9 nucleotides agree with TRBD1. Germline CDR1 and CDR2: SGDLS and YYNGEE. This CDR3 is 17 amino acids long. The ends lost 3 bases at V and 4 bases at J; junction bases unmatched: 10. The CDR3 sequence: CASSASPGTGINEKLFF. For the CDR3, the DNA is TGTGCCAGCAGCGCGAGTCCCGGGACAGGGATTAATGAAAAACTGTTTTTT.

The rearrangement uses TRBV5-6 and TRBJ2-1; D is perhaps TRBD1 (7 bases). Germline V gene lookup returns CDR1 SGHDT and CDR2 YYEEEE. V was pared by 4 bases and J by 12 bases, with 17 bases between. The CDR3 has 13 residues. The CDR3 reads CASSLGPGGGQFF. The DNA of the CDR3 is TGTGCCAGCAGCCTAGGACCAGGGGGAGGGCAGTTCTTC.

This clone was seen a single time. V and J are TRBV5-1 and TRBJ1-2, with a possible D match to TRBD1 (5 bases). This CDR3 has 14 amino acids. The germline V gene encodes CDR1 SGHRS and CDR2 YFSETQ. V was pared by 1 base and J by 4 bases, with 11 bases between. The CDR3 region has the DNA TGCGCCAGCAGCTTGAGCCCGGACACCTATGGCTACACCTTC. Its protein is CASSLSPDTYGYTF.

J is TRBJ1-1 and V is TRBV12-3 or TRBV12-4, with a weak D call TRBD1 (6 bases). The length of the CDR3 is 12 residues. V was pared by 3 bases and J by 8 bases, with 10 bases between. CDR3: CASSFGQQEAFF. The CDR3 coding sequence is TGTGCCAGCAGTTTTGGACAGCAGGAAGCTTTCTTT.

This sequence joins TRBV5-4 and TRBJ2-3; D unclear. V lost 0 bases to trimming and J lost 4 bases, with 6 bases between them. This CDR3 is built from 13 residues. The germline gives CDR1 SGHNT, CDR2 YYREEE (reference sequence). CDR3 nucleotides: TGTGCCAGCAGCTTGGCTGCAGCAGATACGCAGTATTTT. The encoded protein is CASSLAAADTQYF.

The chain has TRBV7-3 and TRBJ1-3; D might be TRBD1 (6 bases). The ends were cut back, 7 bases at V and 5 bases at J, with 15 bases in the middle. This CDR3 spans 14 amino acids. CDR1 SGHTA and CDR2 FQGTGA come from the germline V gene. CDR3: CASKIGGHRNTIYF. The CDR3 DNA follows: TGTGCCAGCAAGATCGGGGGGCATAGAAACACCATATATTTT.

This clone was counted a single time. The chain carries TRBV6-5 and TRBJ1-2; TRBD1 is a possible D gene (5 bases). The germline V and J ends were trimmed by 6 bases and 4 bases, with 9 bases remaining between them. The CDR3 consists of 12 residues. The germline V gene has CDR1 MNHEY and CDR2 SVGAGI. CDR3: CASSRALYGYTF. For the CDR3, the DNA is TGTGCCAGCAGCAGGGCGCTCTATGGCTACACCTTC.

The CDR3 spells CASSQDLASGAYNEQFF. The CDR3 DNA reads as TGTGCCAGCAGCCAAGATCTGGCTAGCGGGGCCTACAATGAGCAGTTCTTC. J is TRBJ2-1 and V is TRBV3-1 (or the pseudogene TRBV3-2), with 9 bases matching TRBD2. Germline V gene sequence: CDR1 LGHDT, CDR2 YNNKEL (reference sequence). The junction had 5 bases not matched to a gene; V was cut back by 0 bases and J by 2 bases. The CDR3 has 17 residues.

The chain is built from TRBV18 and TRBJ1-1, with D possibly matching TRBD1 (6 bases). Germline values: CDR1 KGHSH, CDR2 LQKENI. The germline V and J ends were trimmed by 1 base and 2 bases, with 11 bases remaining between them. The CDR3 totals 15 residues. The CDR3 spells CASSPQRQANTEAFF. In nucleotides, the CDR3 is TGTGCCAGCTCACCACAGCGACAGGCTAACACTGAAGCTTTCTTT.

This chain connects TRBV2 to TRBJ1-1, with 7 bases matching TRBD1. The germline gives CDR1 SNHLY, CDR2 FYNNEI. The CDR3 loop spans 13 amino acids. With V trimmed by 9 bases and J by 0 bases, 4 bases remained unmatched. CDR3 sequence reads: CARATGMNTEAFF. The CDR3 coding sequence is TGTGCCAGGGCGACAGGGATGAACACTGAAGCTTTCTTT.

The CDR3, as DNA: TGTGCCAGCAGGGACAGGGGAAGCAATCAGCCCCAGCATTTT. Residues: CASRDRGSNQPQHF. The rearrangement joins TRBV6-6 to TRBJ1-5, with 9 nucleotides matching TRBD1. Losses at the gene ends were 6 bases for V and 1 base for J; bases not matched to a gene: 1. Germline CDR1 reads MNHNY; CDR2 reads SVGAGI (reference sequence). The CDR3 runs 14 residues.

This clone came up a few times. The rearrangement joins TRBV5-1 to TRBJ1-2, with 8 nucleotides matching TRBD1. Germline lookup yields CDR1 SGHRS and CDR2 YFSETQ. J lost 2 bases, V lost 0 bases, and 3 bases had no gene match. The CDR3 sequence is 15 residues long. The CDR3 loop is CASSLEGTGNYGYTF. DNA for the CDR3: TGCGCCAGCAGCTTGGAAGGGACAGGAAACTATGGCTACACCTTC.

Here the CDR3 DNA reads TGTGCCAGCAGCCCGGGTGGAGCGGGGGGCTGGGAGACCCAGTACTTC. This translates into CASSPGGAGGWETQYF. The chain has TRBV5-4 and TRBJ2-5; 9 nucleotides align to TRBD2. CDR3 size: 16 residues. Germline loops: CDR1 SGHNT, CDR2 YYREEE (reference sequence). Trimming cost V 4 bases and J 5 bases; bases outside gene matches: 12. Combining the CDR3 with reference TRBV5-4 and TRBJ2-5 gives the whole variable domain ETGVTQSPTHLIKTRGQQVTLRCSSQSGHNTVSWYQQALGQGPQFIFQYYREEENGRGNFPPRFSGLQFPNYSSELNVNALELDDSALYLCASSPGGAGGWETQYFGPGTRLLVL.

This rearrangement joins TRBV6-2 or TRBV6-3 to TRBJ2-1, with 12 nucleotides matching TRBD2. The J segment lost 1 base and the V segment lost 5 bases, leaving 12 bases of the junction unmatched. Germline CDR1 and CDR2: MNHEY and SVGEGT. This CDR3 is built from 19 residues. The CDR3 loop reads CASSRRLAGAHRSYNEQFF. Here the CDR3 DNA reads TGTGCCAGCAGTCGCCGACTAGCGGGGGCCCACCGATCCTACAATGAGCAGTTCTTC.

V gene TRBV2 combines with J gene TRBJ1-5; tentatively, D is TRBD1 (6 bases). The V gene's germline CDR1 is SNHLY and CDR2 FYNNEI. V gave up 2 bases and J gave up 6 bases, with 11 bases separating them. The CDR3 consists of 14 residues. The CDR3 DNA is TGTGCCAGCAGTGAAAGGTCAGGGGCTCAGCCCCAGCATTTT. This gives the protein CASSERSGAQPQHF.

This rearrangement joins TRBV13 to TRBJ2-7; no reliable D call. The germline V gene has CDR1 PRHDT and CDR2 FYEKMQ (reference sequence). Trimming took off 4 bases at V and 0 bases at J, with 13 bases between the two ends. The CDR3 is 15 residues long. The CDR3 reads CASSSPADNSYEQYF. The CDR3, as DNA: TGTGCCAGCAGCTCCCCCGCGGATAACTCCTACGAGCAGTACTTC.

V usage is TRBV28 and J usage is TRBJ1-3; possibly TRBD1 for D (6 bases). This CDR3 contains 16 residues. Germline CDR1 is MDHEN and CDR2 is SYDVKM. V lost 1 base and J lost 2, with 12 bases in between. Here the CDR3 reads CASSLYRGAAGNTIYF. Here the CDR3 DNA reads TGTGCCAGCAGTTTATACCGGGGGGCGGCTGGAAACACCATATATTTT. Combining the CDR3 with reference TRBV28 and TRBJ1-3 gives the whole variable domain DVKVTQSSRYLVKRTGEKVFLECVQDMDHENMFWYRQDPGLGLRLIYFSYDVKMKEKGDIPEGYSVSREKKERFSLILESASTNQTSMYLCASSLYRGAAGNTIYFGEGSWLTVV.